This is a list of T cell receptor beta chains from one sample in a study of T cells in Graves' hyperthyroidism and ophthalmopathy. Each CDR3 protein gets one entry after TCRdb re-called the multiplex PCR reads with MiXCR. The sample yields about 320,000 distinct CDR3 sequences, roughly 17% seen once. Material for sequencing was blood. The origin of the receptors is a man aged 30 to 39 with Graves' hyperthyroidism. Each CDR3 is given with its conserved first and last residue. A D gene is named only where the DNA matches it firmly. Rows may omit the clone size; those that give it use once, few, many or a size class.

J gene | D gene | V gene | clone size | CDR3 DNA | CDR3 protein
TRBJ2-3 | . | TRBV4-1 | few | TGCGCCAGCGGCATAGGGGCAGGGGCTAGCACAGATACGCAGTATTTT | CASGIGAGASTDTQYF
TRBJ2-1 | . | TRBV11-1 | many | TGTGCCAGCAGCTACGACTCCAGCGAGAATGAGCAGTTCTTC | CASSYDSSENEQFF
TRBJ2-1 | . | TRBV27 | . | TGTGCCAGCAGTTTAGGTATCGAGTCCCCCTACAATGAGCAGTTCTTC | CASSLGIESPYNEQFF
TRBJ2-7 | TRBD1 | TRBV2 | many | TGTGCCAGCCGGGACAGAGCCTACGAGCAGTACTTC | CASRDRAYEQYF
TRBJ1-4 | . | TRBV5-1 | many | TGCGCCAGCAGCTTGGACCTTCCAGGGCGTGAAAAACTGTTTTTT | CASSLDLPGREKLFF
TRBJ2-2 | TRBD2 | TRBV4-1 | few | TGCGCCAGCAGCCAAAGGTTAGCGGGAGGGCCAGGCACCGGGGAGCTGTTTTTT | CASSQRLAGGPGTGELFF
TRBJ2-5 | . | TRBV18 | many | TGTGCCAGCTCACCTCAGCCGGGACGGGGGGAGACCCAGTACTTC | CASSPQPGRGETQYF
TRBJ2-1 | . | TRBV7-9 | few | TGTGCCAGCAGCTTGGGCGGGATAGTCAATGAGCAGTTCTTC | CASSLGGIVNEQFF
TRBJ1-5 | . | TRBV10-3 | . | TGTGCCATCAGTGAGTCTCGAGATCAGCCCCAGCATTTT | CAISESRDQPQHF
TRBJ2-1 | . | TRBV11-1 | few | TGTGCCAGCAGCTCGTCGGGGACTGGTGAGCAGTTCTTC | CASSSSGTGEQFF
TRBJ2-7 | TRBD2 | TRBV20-1 | many | TGCAGTGCTAGAGACTCGGGGACTAACTCCTACGAGCAGTACTTC | CSARDSGTNSYEQYF
TRBJ1-2 | . | TRBV28 | many | TGTGCCAGCAGTTTACGAGTTAATGGCTACACCTTC | CASSLRVNGYTF
TRBJ2-1 | TRBD2 | TRBV6-1 | many | TGTGCCAGCAGTGCCCCCGGGACTAGCGGCTACAATGAGCAGTTCTTC | CASSAPGTSGYNEQFF
TRBJ2-1 | TRBD2 | TRBV2 | . | TGTGCCAGCAGTGTTTTAGCGGGAGAGGATGAGCAGTTCTTC | CASSVLAGEDEQFF
TRBJ2-7 | . | TRBV12-3/TRBV12-4 | many | TGTGCCAGCAGTTTATTTAGTGGTAGGGAGGACGAGCAGTACTTC | CASSLFSGREDEQYF
TRBJ1-4 | . | TRBV9 | . | TGTGCCAGCAGCGTAGCCCAGGACGGAAAACTGTTTTTT | CASSVAQDGKLFF
TRBJ2-4 | . | TRBV15 | few | TGTGCCACCAGCAGAGTGGCAGGTGTGTCCAAAAACATTCAGTACTTC | CATSRVAGVSKNIQYF
TRBJ2-2 | . | TRBV9 | . | TGTGCCAGCAGCGCGCCCGGTATCTCGACCGGGGAGCTGTTTTTT | CASSAPGISTGELFF
TRBJ1-1 | . | TRBV12-3/TRBV12-4 | . | TGTGCCAGCAGTTTCTGGGGGATTGGGGCTGAAGCTTTCTTT | CASSFWGIGAEAFF
TRBJ1-3 | . | TRBV5-1 | few | TGCGCCAGCAGCTTGGTAGGGGGAGACAGCTCTGGAAACACCATATATTTT | CASSLVGGDSSGNTIYF
TRBJ1-1 | . | TRBV3-1 | once | TGTGCCAGCAGCCAACAGGCCTTGGCTGAAGCTTTCTTT | CASSQQALAEAFF
TRBJ2-4 | . | TRBV20-1 | many | TGCAGTGCAGCCAGCCAGGGGATGGACATTCAGTACTTC | CSAASQGMDIQYF
TRBJ2-1 | . | TRBV20-1 | many | TGCAGCGTTGCCGGGTATAATGAGCAGTTCTTC | CSVAGYNEQFF
TRBJ2-1 | TRBD2 | TRBV7-2 | . | TGTGCGGGCGGGGGGGGATACAATGAGCAGTCCTTC | CAGGGGYNEQSF
TRBJ2-3 | . | TRBV24-1 | . | TGTGCCACCAGTGACCAACTCCTAACCGGGACTCCCACAGATACGCAGTATTTT | CATSDQLLTGTPTDTQYF
TRBJ2-1 | TRBD2 | TRBV20-1 | few | TGCAGTGCTAGCGGGACTAGCGGGAATGGTGAGCAGTTCTTC | CSASGTSGNGEQFF
TRBJ1-2 | . | TRBV20-1 | many | TGCAGTGCCGGAGCAGATATTGGAGGCTACACCTTC | CSAGADIGGYTF
TRBJ1-2 | . | TRBV10-3 | few | TGTGCCATCACCCAGCGAAATGATGGGGTGTCGGGCTACACCTTC | CAITQRNDGVSGYTF
TRBJ2-2 | . | TRBV27 | . | TGTGCCAGCAGTTTTAGCGAGGGTGACACCGGGGAGCTGTTTTTT | CASSFSEGDTGELFF
TRBJ1-2 | . | TRBV30 | many | TGTGCCTGGAGTGCCCTGTTTTATGGCTACACCTTC | CAWSALFYGYTF
TRBJ2-1 | . | TRBV18 | many | TGTGCCAGCTCACCCAACCTCAGGTCCTACAATGAGCAGTTCTTC | CASSPNLRSYNEQFF
TRBJ1-3 | TRBD1 | TRBV7-9 | few | TGTGCCAGCAGCTTATCCCTCCGGGACAGGAGAAACACCATATATTTT | CASSLSLRDRRNTIYF
TRBJ2-3 | . | TRBV10-3 | . | TGTGCCATCAGTGAGCAGTTGTTAGATACGCAGTATTTT | CAISEQLLDTQYF
TRBJ2-1 | TRBD1 | TRBV11-2 | many | TGTGCCAGCAGCTTCCCCGGACAGGACCCCTACAATGAGCAGTTCTTC | CASSFPGQDPYNEQFF
TRBJ1-1 | TRBD1 | TRBV12-3/TRBV12-4 | many | TGTGCCAGCACTATTAACGACAGGGATACTGAAGCTTTCTTT | CASTINDRDTEAFF
TRBJ1-5 | . | TRBV5-5 | many | TGTGCCAGCAGCTCCTCCGGGTCGAATCAGCCCCAGCATTTT | CASSSSGSNQPQHF
TRBJ2-5 | . | TRBV15 | many | TGTGCCACCAGCAGAGGGTACCCCGGAGGCCAAGAGACCCAGTACTTC | CATSRGYPGGQETQYF
TRBJ1-5 | . | TRBV20-1 | many | TGCAGTGCTAGAGATCTGAGGGGTCTTCAGCCCCAGCATTTT | CSARDLRGLQPQHF
TRBJ2-5 | . | TRBV2 | many | TGTGCCAGCAGTAAAGGGGGGGTAGGGGAAGGAGAGACCCAGTACTTC | CASSKGGVGEGETQYF
TRBJ1-1 | TRBD1 | TRBV5-1 | many | TGCGCCAGCAGAGGGACAGGGGACACTGAAGCTTTCTTT | CASRGTGDTEAFF
TRBJ2-4 | TRBD2 | TRBV4-1 | few | TGCGCCAGCAGCCAACCGACTAGCGCCCAGGCCAAAAACATTCAGTACTTC | CASSQPTSAQAKNIQYF
TRBJ1-6 | TRBD1 | TRBV27 | . | TGTGCCAGCAGTCGGGACAGGGGGCTCCCCCTCCACTTT | CASSRDRGLPLHF
TRBJ2-3 | TRBD2 | TRBV10-3 | few | TGTGCCATCAGTGACGCGGGAGGGCCGATAGATACGCAGTATTTT | CAISDAGGPIDTQYF
TRBJ2-1 | . | TRBV5-1 | many | TGCGCCAGCACCGGGCCCAGCTCCTACAATGAGCAGTTCTTC | CASTGPSSYNEQFF
TRBJ2-7 | . | TRBV5-1 | many | TGCGCCAGCAGCGAAACAGGGACGGCCTACGAGCAGTACTTC | CASSETGTAYEQYF
TRBJ2-7 | . | TRBV12-3/TRBV12-4 | . | TGTGCCAGCAGTTTGCCAGACCTCCACGAGCAGTACTTC | CASSLPDLHEQYF
TRBJ1-1 | TRBD1 | TRBV7-8 | . | TGTGCCAGCTGCTTAGACAGGGCCAACACTGAAGCTTTCTTT | CASCLDRANTEAFF
TRBJ1-1 | . | TRBV20-1 | . | TGCAGTGCTAGAGGGTGGGTGAACACTGAAGCTTGCTTT | CSARGWVNTEACF
TRBJ1-1 | . | TRBV11-2 | many | TGTGCCAGCAACCAAACAGGGAACACTGAAGCTTTCTTT | CASNQTGNTEAFF
TRBJ1-4 | TRBD1 | TRBV24-1 | many | TGTGCCACCCAGGGGGAGGATCATGAAAAACTGTTTTTT | CATQGEDHEKLFF
TRBJ2-1 | . | TRBV28 | many | TGTGCCAGCAGTTTAGCGGGACTTTCCTACAATGAGCAGTTCTTC | CASSLAGLSYNEQFF
TRBJ2-1 | . | TRBV5-1 | . | TGCGCCAGCATCGGCGGACTGCTCGACGATGAGCAGTTCTTC | CASIGGLLDDEQFF
TRBJ2-7 | TRBD2 | TRBV2 | many | TGTGCCAGCACGAGGGGCTCGCGGGAGGTCTCCTACGAGCAGTACTTC | CASTRGSREVSYEQYF
TRBJ2-3 | . | TRBV28 | few | TGTGCCAGCAGTTTGCGGGTGGATACGCAGTATTTT | CASSLRVDTQYF
TRBJ2-1 | . | TRBV12-3/TRBV12-4 | many | TGTGCCAGCAGTTTAGAGCCCCAGGTGGGTCCCTACAATGAGCAGTTCTTC | CASSLEPQVGPYNEQFF
TRBJ2-1 | . | TRBV5-1 | few | TGCGCCAGCAGCGGCGGACGCGTTTCCTACAATGAGCAGTTCTTC | CASSGGRVSYNEQFF